This entry is about one T cell receptor (beta chain). The sample comes from a study of blood T cell repertoires in COVID-19. Study-level background: The analysed material was cDNA or gDNA that came from T cells, B-cell-depleted T cells, or PBMCs.

Clones were sequenced by immunoSEQ multiplex PCR, and TCRdb holds only the in-frame ones, with some missing. The table has some 150,000 clones, approximately 90% seen once. The CDR3 totals 11 residues. CDR1 MRHNA and CDR2 SNTAGT come from the germline V gene. V was pared by 4 bases and J by 10 bases, with 2 bases of the junction left unmatched. The sequence derives from a woman in her sixties or seventies with active or convalescent COVID-19. The V gene is TRBV6-4, the J gene TRBJ2-3, with 7 bases aligning to TRBD2. Sequencing used peripheral blood. The CDR3 sequence: CASSGGGSQYF. CDR3 nucleotide sequence: TGTGCCAGCAGTGGCGGGGGTTCGCAGTATTTT.